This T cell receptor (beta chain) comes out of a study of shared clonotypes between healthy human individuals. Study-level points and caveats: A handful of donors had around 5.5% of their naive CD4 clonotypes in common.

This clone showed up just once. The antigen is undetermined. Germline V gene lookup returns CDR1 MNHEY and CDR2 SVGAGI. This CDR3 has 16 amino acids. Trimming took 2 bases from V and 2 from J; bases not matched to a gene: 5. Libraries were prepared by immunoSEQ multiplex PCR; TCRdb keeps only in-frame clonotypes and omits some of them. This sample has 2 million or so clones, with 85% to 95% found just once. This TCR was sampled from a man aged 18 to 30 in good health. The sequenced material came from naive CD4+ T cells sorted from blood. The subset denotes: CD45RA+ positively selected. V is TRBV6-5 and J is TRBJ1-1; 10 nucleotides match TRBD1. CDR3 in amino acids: CASSYRQGAGNTEAFF. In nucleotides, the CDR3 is TGTGCCAGCAGTTACCGACAGGGGGCAGGTAACACTGAAGCTTTCTTT.